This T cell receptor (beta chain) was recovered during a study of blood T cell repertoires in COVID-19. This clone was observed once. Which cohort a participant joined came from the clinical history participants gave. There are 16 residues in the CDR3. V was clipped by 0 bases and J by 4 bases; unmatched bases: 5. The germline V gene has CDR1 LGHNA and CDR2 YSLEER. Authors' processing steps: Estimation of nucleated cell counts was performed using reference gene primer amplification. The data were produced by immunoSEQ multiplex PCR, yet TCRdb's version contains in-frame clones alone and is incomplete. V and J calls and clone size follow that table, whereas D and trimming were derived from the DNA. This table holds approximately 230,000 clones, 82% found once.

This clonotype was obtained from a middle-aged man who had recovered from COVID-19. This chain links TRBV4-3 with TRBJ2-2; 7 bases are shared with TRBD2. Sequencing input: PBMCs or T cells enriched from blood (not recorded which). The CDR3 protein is CASSQDERGTTGELFF. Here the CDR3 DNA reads TGCGCCAGCAGCCAAGATGAGCGGGGAACCACCGGGGAGCTGTTTTTT.